Listed here is a single T cell receptor beta chain. Its antigen is still unknown. No base qualities exist here, and no much larger clone lies one base off it. The data stem from a study of T cell changes during pregnancy in multiple sclerosis (dated by TCRdb to about 2019). Background on the whole study: The study examined how the T cell repertoire changed over the course of pregnancy in women with multiple sclerosis.

Library generation was performed with the immunoSEQ multiplex PCR assay. TCRdb limited this immuneACCESS table to in-frame rearrangements with V and J called. A share of clones is missing; checked studies link under half to unresolved V genes, and the rest is unexplained. This sample has around 110,000 clones in its table, and around 93% of those were observed once. Of the sample, over 0.65% falls within the top ten clones. The CDR3 has 16 amino acids, counting the end cysteine and phenylalanine. Just the 48-base CDR3 DNA is kept, in frame starting at base 1. CDR1 and CDR2 are drawn from the germline V gene (reference sequence): SGHNT, YYREEE. Germline trimming: 0 bases from V, 2 bases from J; junction bases outside gene matches: 6.

This TCR derives from a female donor in good health, enrolled as a control in a pregnancy study. The sample was peripheral blood, taken in the third trimester of pregnancy. The rearranged chain carries TRBV5-4 and TRBJ2-7; 9 bases in the junction line up with TRBD2. CDR3 sequence: CASSLESGGLTYEQYF. The DNA sequence is TGTGCCAGCAGCTTGGAGAGCGGGGGGCTAACCTACGAGCAGTACTTC.